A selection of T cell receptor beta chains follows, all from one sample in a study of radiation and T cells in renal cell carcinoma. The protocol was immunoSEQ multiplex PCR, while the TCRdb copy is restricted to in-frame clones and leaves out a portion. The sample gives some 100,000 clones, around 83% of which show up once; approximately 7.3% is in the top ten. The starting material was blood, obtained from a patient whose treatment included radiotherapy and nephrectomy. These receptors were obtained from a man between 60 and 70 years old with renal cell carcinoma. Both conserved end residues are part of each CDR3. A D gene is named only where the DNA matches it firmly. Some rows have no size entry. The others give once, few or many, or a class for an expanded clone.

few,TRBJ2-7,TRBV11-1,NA,TGTGCCAGCAGCTTTGCCGGGATCTCCCCATACGAGCAGTACTTC,CASSFAGISPYEQYF
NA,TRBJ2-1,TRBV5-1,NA,TGCGCCAGCAGTTCCGACCCATCGAGGGCCTACAATGAGCAGTTCTTC,CASSSDPSRAYNEQFF
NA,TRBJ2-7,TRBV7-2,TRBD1,TGTGCCAGCAGCTTAAGGCAGGGGGCCCACGAGCAGTACTTC,CASSLRQGAHEQYF
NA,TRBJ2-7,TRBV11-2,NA,TGTGCCAGCAGCTTAGTCTCAGGGGCCATTGTAACCTACGAGCAGTACTTC,CASSLVSGAIVTYEQYF
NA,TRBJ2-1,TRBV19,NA,TGTGCCAGTAGTGGAACAGGGTTCAATGAGCAGTTCTTC,CASSGTGFNEQFF
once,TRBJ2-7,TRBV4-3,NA,TGCGCCAGCAGCCGCTACCGGGACAACACATGGGGTGAGCAGTACTTC,CASSRYRDNTWGEQYF
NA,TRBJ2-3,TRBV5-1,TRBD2,TGCGCCAGCAGCTTGGCAGGTCCGGGACTAGCGGGAGTAACAGATACGCAGTATTTT,CASSLAGPGLAGVTDTQYF
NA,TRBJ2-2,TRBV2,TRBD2,TGTGCCAGCAGCCCGGGACTAGCCTTCAGCACCGGGGAGCTGTTTTTT,CASSPGLAFSTGELFF
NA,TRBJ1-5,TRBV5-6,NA,TGTGCCAGCAGTAGTGGAGGACTGTCCCCAGGACATTTT,CASSSGGLSPGHF
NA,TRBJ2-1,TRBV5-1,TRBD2,TGCGCCAGCAGCGGGCGGACAGCTCTTAGCGGGACCCTCAGCTCCTACAATGAGCAGTTCTTC,CASSGRTALSGTLSSYNEQFF
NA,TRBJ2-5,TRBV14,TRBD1,TGTGCCAGCAGCCCCCGGACAGGGGGCGGCTTGGAGACCCAGTACTTC,CASSPRTGGGLETQYF
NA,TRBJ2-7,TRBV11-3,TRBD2,TGTGCCAGCAGCCGGGGGACTAGCGGGACCTACGAGCAGTACTTC,CASSRGTSGTYEQYF
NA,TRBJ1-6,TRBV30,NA,TGTGCCTGGAGTGTAAAGGGGCCCGCCTCCTATAATTCACCCCTCCACTTT,CAWSVKGPASYNSPLHF
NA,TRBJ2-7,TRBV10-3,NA,TGTGCCATCAGTGAGTCGATGTTGAGGGTACGCGAGCAGTACTTC,CAISESMLRVREQYF
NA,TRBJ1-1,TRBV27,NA,TGTGCCAGCAGCAGATCCGCGAGGGGCACGCGCACTGAAGCTTTCTTT,CASSRSARGTRTEAFF
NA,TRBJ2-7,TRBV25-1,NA,TGTGCCAGCAGTGAGGGGATCTACGAGCAGTACTTC,CASSEGIYEQYF
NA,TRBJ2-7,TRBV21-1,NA,NA,CASSGWGTGASYEQYF
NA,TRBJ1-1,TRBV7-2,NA,TGTGCCAGCAGCCTAGTGGACATGGGGGCTTTGGACACTGAAGCTTTCTTT,CASSLVDMGALDTEAFF
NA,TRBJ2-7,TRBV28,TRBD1,TGTGCCACCAGGACAGGGGGACGGAACGAGCAGTACTTC,CATRTGGRNEQYF
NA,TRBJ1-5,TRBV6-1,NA,TGTGCCAGCAGTGATATAGGTTGGTTCGGGACCTATCAGCCCCAGCATTTT,CASSDIGWFGTYQPQHF
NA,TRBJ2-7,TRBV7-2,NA,TGTGCCAGCAGCTTAGCCCTAGTTAGTCTCAACGAGCAGTACTTC,CASSLALVSLNEQYF
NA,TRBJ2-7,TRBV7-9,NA,TGTGCCAGCAGCTTAGCGCTTCAGGTCTACGAGCAGTACTTC,CASSLALQVYEQYF
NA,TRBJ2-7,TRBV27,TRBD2,TGTGCCAGCAGATCTTTCCGGGAGGGAACCTACGAGCAGTACTTC,CASRSFREGTYEQYF
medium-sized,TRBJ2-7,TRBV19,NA,TGTGCCAGTAGTATAGACCCCGCCAATACTTACGAGCAGTACTTC,CASSIDPANTYEQYF
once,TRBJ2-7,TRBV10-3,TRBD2,TGTGCCATCAGTACTAGCGGGAGGGAGCAGTACTTC,CAISTSGREQYF
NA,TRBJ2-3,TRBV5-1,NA,TGCGCCAGCAGATTCGACGGAGCTAGCACAGATACGCAGTATTTT,CASRFDGASTDTQYF
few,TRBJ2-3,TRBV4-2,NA,TGTGCCAGCAGCCAGACCCGCCGGGGGGCTACAGATACGCAGTATTTT,CASSQTRRGATDTQYF
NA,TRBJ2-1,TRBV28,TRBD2,TGTGCCAGCAGCACCATTCGCTTCAGCGGGGCGTACAATGAGCAGTTCTTC,CASSTIRFSGAYNEQFF
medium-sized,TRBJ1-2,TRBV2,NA,TGTGCCAGCAGTGCACGGCAGGCTATTAACTATGGCTACACCTTC,CASSARQAINYGYTF
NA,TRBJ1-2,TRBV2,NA,TGTGCCAGCAATGTCATTTCTAACTATGGCTACACCTTC,CASNVISNYGYTF
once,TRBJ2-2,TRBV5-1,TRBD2,TGCGCCAGCAGCTCGGGACTAGCCCCGTCGGGCGGGGAGCTGTTTTTT,CASSSGLAPSGGELFF
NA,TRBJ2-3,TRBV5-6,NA,TGTGCCAGCAGCCCCACAGCCGAGGGGGGAACGCAGTATTTT,CASSPTAEGGTQYF
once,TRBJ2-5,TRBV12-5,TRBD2,TGTGCTAGTGGCACGGGACTACAAGAGACCCAGTACTTC,CASGTGLQETQYF
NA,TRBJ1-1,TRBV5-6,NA,TGTGCCAGCGGGTCAGCTTTCTTT,CASGSAFF
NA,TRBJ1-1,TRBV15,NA,TGTGCCACCAGCAGAGAGGGGTTTACTGAAGCTTTCTTT,CATSREGFTEAFF
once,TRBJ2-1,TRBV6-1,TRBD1,TGTGCCAGCAGTGAAAGGGTCGACAGGGGGCACAGGGAGCTTTACAATGAGCAGTTCTTC,CASSERVDRGHRELYNEQFF
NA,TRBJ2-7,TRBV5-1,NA,TGCGCCAGCAGCTTGGATACGACACTAGCCCCCTCCTACGAGCAGTACTTC,CASSLDTTLAPSYEQYF
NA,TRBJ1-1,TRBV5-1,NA,TGCGCCAGCAGTGTTGGTGGGGGGGCATTGAACACTGAAGCTTTCTTT,CASSVGGGALNTEAFF
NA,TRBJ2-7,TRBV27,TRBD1,TGTGCCAGCAACGCCGGGACAGCATCCTACGAGCAGTACTTC,CASNAGTASYEQYF
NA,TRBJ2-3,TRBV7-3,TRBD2,TGTGCCAGCAGTGACCCCCTCAGGAAAGCGGGAGGTTCAGATACGCAGTATTTT,CASSDPLRKAGGSDTQYF
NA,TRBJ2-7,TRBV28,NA,TGTGCCAGCAGTTTTTTCCGACAGAGCTCCTACGAGCAGTACTTC,CASSFFRQSSYEQYF
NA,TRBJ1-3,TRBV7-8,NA,TGTGCCAGCAGCTTAGGCAGGACTGGAAACACCATATATTTT,CASSLGRTGNTIYF
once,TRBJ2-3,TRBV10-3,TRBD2,TGTGCCATCAGTGTCGATAGCGGGAGTACAGATACGCAGTATTTT,CAISVDSGSTDTQYF
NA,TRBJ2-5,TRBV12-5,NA,TGTGCTAGTTCCCCCCGGGGCAGTCAGACCCAGTACTTC,CASSPRGSQTQYF
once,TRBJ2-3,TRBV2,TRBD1,TGTGCCACCGGGACAGGGCAGTATTTT,CATGTGQYF
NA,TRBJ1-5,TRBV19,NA,TGTGCCAGTAGTCGGGGGGCTGGTCAGCCCCAGCATTTT,CASSRGAGQPQHF
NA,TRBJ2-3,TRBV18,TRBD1,TGTGCCAGCTCCCCCACAGGGGGCACAGATACGCAGTATTTT,CASSPTGGTDTQYF
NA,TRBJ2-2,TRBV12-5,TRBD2,TGTGCTAGTGGTTCGGGACTAGGGGACGGGGAGCTGTTTTTT,CASGSGLGDGELFF
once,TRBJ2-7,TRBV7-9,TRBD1,TGTGCCAGCAGCTTAATCCAGGGGGCGGGTGAGCAGTACTTC,CASSLIQGAGEQYF
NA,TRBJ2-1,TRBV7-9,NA,TGTGCCAGCAGCTTTATTGGGAGCTCCTACAATGAGCAGTTCTTC,CASSFIGSSYNEQFF
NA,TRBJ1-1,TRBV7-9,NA,TGTGCCAGCAGCTTGGTAGCTTTCTTT,CASSLVAFF
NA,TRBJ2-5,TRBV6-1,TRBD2,TGTGCCAGCAGTCGAGGACTAGGAGTCCAAGAGACCCAGTACTTC,CASSRGLGVQETQYF
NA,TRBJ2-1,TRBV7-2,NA,TGTGCCAGCAGCCTCTCTACCCTCTACAATGAGCAGTTCTTC,CASSLSTLYNEQFF
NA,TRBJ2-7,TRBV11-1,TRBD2,TGTGCCAGCAGCTCAGCGGGAGTCCCCGCCTACGAGCAGTACTTC,CASSSAGVPAYEQYF